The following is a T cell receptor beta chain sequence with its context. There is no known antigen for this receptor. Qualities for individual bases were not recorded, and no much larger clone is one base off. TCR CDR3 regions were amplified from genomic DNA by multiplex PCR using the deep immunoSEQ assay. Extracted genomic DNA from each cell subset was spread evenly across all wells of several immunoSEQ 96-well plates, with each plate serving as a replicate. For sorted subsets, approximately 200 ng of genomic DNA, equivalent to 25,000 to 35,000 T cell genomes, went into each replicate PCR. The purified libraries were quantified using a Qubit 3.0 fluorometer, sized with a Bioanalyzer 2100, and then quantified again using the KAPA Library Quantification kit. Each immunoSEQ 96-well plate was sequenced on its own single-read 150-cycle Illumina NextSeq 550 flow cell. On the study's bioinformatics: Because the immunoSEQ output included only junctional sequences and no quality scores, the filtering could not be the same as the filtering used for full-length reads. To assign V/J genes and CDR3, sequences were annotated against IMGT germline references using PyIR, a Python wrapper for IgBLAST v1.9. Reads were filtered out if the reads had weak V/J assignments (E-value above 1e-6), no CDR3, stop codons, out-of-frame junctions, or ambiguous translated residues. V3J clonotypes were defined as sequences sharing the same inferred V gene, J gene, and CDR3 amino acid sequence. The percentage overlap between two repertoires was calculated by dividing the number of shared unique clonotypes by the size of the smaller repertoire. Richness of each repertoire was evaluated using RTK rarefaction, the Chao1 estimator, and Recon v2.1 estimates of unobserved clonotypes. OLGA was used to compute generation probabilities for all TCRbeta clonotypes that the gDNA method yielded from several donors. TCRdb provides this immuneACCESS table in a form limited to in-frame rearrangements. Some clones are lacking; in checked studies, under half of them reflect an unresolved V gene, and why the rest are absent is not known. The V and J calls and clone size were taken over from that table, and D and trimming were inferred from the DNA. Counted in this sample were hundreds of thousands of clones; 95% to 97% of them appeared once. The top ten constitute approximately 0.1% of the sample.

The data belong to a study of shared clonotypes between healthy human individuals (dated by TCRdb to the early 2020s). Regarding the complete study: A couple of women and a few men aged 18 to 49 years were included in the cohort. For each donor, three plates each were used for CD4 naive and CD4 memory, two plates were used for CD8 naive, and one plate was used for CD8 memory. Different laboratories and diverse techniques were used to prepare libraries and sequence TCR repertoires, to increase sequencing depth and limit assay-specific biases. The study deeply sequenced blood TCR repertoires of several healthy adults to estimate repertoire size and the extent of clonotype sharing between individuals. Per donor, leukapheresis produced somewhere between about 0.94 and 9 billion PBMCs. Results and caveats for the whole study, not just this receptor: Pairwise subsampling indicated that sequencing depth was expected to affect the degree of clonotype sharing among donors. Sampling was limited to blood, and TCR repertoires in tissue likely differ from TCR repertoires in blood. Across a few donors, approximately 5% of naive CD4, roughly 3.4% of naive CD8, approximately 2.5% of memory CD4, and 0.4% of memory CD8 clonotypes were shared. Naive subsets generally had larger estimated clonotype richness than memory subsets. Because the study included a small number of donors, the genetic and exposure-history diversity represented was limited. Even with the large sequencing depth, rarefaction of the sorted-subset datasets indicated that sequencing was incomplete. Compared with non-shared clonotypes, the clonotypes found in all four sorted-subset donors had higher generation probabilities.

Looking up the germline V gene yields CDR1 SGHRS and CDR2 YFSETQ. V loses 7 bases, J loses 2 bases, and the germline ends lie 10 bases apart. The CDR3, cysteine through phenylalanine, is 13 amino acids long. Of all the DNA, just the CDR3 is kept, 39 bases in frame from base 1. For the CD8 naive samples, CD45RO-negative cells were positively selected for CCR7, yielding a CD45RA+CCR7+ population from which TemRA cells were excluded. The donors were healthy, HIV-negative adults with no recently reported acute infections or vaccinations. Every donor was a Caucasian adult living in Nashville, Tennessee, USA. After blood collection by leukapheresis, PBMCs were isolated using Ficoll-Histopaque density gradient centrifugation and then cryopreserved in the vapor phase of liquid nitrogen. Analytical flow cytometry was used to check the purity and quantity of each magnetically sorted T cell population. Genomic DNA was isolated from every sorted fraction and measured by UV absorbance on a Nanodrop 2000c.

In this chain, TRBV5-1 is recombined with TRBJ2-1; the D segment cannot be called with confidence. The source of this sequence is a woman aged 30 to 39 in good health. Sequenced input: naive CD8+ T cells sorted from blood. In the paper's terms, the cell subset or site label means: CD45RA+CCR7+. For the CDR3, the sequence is CASRRRAYNEQFF. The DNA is TGCGCCAGCCGTCGTAGGGCCTACAATGAGCAGTTCTTC.